One and the same sample provided the 30 T cell receptor beta chains below, sequenced in a study of cytomegalovirus exposure and HLA in healthy donors. PCR involved 60 Vbeta and 13 Jbeta primers. Profiling relied on immunoSEQ multiplex PCR, and the TCRdb table lists in-frame clones only, not all of them. The data contain under 150,000 clones, roughly 63% of them singletons. The sequenced sample was PBMCs. These receptors originate from a man aged 35-49 years in good health and CMV-seropositive.

The chain combines TRBV14 with TRBJ2-7, with TRBD2 matching over 13 bases. The CDR3 extends over 16 amino acids. The V gene's germline CDR1 is SGHDN and CDR2 FVKESK. The V segment lost 5 bases and the J segment 4 bases; nucleotides outside the gene matches: 8. CDR3 residues: CASSSGTSGIGYEQYF. The CDR3 DNA reads TGTGCCAGCAGCTCCGGGACTAGCGGGATTGGGTACGAGCAGTACTTC.

This clone was picked up one time. The genes are TRBV2 and TRBJ1-4; 8 nucleotides align to TRBD1. This CDR3 has 14 residues. Losses at the gene ends were 3 bases for V and 3 bases for J; bases not matched to a gene: 0. Germline V gene lookup returns CDR1 SNHLY and CDR2 FYNNEI. CDR3 region: CASSETGANEKLFF. The CDR3 DNA is TGTGCCAGCAGTGAGACAGGGGCTAATGAAAAACTGTTTTTT.

The V call is TRBV7-2, the J call TRBJ2-7; D gene ambiguous. Germline V gene data show CDR1 as SGHTA and CDR2 as FQGNSA. The CDR3 has 14 amino acids. Trimming cost V 5 bases and J 0 bases, with 11 bases left between them. CDR3 nucleotides: TGTGCCAGCAGCCCGCGAGGAGACTCCTACGAGCAGTACTTC. Translating it yields CASSPRGDSYEQYF.

The CDR3 region has the DNA TGTGCCAGCAGTTTAGAGTGGCTGTTTGGGAGGGCCTGCGATGAGCAGTTCTTC. Translation gives CASSLEWLFGRACDEQFF. This chain links TRBV27 with TRBJ2-1, with TRBD2 identical over 7 bases. Trimming at V came to 2 bases and at J to 8 bases, leaving 18 bases not matched to a gene. The CDR3 is made up of 18 amino acids. Germline CDR1 reads MNHEY; CDR2 reads SMNVEV (reference sequence).

The chain has TRBV29-1 and TRBJ2-3; D is ambiguous. This CDR3 contains 13 residues. Germline CDR1 is SQVTM and CDR2 is ANQGSEA. V was clipped by 3 bases and J by 1 base, with 8 bases between them. Written as DNA, the CDR3 is TGCAGCGTTGAGCGTACAGGCACAGATACGCAGTATTTT. Translating it yields CSVERTGTDTQYF.

The chain has TRBV7-3 and TRBJ2-5; D gene uncertain. The V gene's germline CDR1 is SGHTA and CDR2 FQGTGA. This CDR3 contains 13 residues. Trimming took off 2 bases at V and 1 base at J, with 5 bases between the two ends. CDR3 loop: CASSLLAQETQYF. The CDR3 DNA reads TGTGCCAGCAGCTTATTGGCCCAAGAGACCCAGTACTTC.

This clone was observed a few times. The CDR3 DNA is TGTGCCAGCAGCTCCCTTCAGGGCCACCCCTCCCAAGAGACCCAGTACTTC. Residues: CASSSLQGHPSQETQYF. The rearrangement links TRBV5-6 to TRBJ2-5, with D tentatively TRBD1 (5 bases). Trimming removed 3 bases from V and 1 base from J, with 19 bases in between. Per the germline V gene, CDR1 is SGHDT and CDR2 is YYEEEE. This CDR3 is 17 amino acids long. The variable domain in full, completed from reference TRBV5-6 and TRBJ2-5, reads DAGVTQSPTHLIKTRGQQVTLRCSPKSGHDTVSWYQQALGQGPQFIFQYYEEEERQRGNFPDRFSGHQFPNYSSELNVNALLLGDSALYLCASSSLQGHPSQETQYFGPGTRLLVL.

The V and J genes are TRBV2 and TRBJ1-3; D gene uncertain. Germline V gene lookup returns CDR1 SNHLY and CDR2 FYNNEI. The length of the CDR3 is 11 residues. V was cut by 2 bases and J by 8 bases, with 4 bases left in between. Here the CDR3 DNA reads TGTGCCAGCAGTGAACTCTACACCATATATTTT. Encoded protein: CASSELYTIYF.

The CDR3: CASAQGGVTYEQYF. In DNA, the CDR3 is TGTGCTAGTGCCCAGGGCGGCGTCACCTACGAGCAGTACTTC. This chain links TRBV12-5 with TRBJ2-7, with a possible D match to TRBD1 (5 bases). CDR3 size: 14 residues. In germline, CDR1 is LGHNT, CDR2 FRNRAP. V was shortened by 7 bases and J by 2 bases, with 15 bases between the two germline ends. The full variable domain, completed using reference TRBV12-5 and TRBJ2-7, is DARVTQTPRHKVTEMGQEVTMRCQPILGHNTVFWYRQTMMQGLELLAYFRNRAPLDDSGMPKDRFSAEMPDATLATLKIQPSEPRDSAVYFCASAQGGVTYEQYFGPGTRLTVT.

In DNA form, the CDR3 reads TGTGCCAGCAGCCCCAGGGGTAGCGGGGGGAATGAGCAGTTCTTC. The encoded protein is CASSPRGSGGNEQFF. The rearrangement uses TRBV9 and TRBJ2-1; 10 bases align to TRBD2. The CDR3 contains 15 residues. CDR1 SGDLS and CDR2 YYNGEE come from the germline V gene. V shed 4 bases and J 7 bases; nucleotides not matched to a gene: 8.

The rearrangement links TRBV19 to TRBJ2-1; D is possibly TRBD2 (7 bases). The CDR3 has 14 residues. V was clipped by 5 bases and J by 9 bases, with 17 bases between them. The V gene's germline CDR1 is LNHDA and CDR2 SQIVND (reference sequence). In DNA, the CDR3 is TGTGCCAGTAGTCCCGGAGGGGGGGTGGGTGAGCAGTTCTTC. Translated: CASSPGGGVGEQFF.

The V and J genes are TRBV27 and TRBJ2-7; 13 bases map to TRBD2. The CDR3 has 15 amino acids. Germline lookup yields CDR1 MNHEY and CDR2 SMNVEV (reference sequence). The ends lost 5 bases at V and 2 bases at J; junction bases unmatched: 3. The CDR3 protein is CASSHGTSGTYEQYF. The CDR3 nucleotides are TGTGCCAGCAGTCACGGGACTAGCGGGACCTACGAGCAGTACTTC.

The rearrangement uses TRBV5-4 and TRBJ2-7; 8 nucleotides line up with TRBD1. Germline CDR1 SGHNT, CDR2 YYREEE (reference sequence). Trimming at V came to 0 bases and at J to 1 base, leaving 6 bases not matched to a gene. CDR3 length: 16 residues. The CDR3 bases are TGTGCCAGCAGCTTGGCTTGGACAGGGATTTCCTACGAGCAGTACTTC. This encodes CASSLAWTGISYEQYF.

Here the CDR3 DNA reads TGTGCCAGCAGCGTAGCTTGGACGGGGGGGCGTGAGACCCAGTACTTC. It codes for CASSVAWTGGRETQYF. The V gene is TRBV9, the J gene TRBJ2-5; 8 nucleotides line up with TRBD2. The J segment lost 5 bases and the V segment lost 0 bases, leaving 9 bases of the junction unmatched. The CDR3 length is 16 residues. In germline, CDR1 is SGDLS, CDR2 YYNGEE.

The chain combines TRBV27 with TRBJ1-6, with D possibly TRBD1 on 6 matching bases. The ends were cut back, 5 bases at V and 2 bases at J, with 13 bases in the middle. The CDR3 has 16 residues. Germline V gene sequence: CDR1 MNHEY, CDR2 SMNVEV (reference sequence). CDR3 sequence reads: CASSERGSAYNSPLHF. CDR3 DNA: TGTGCCAGCAGTGAAAGGGGGAGCGCCTATAATTCACCCCTCCACTTT.

V is TRBV5-1 and J is TRBJ1-4, with D possibly being TRBD1 (5 bases). Trimming stripped 4 bases from V and 7 bases from J, with 17 bases between. The CDR3 is made up of 15 amino acids. Germline CDR1 and CDR2: SGHRS and YFSETQ. CDR3: CASSPATGVSEKLFF. The DNA for the CDR3 is TGCGCCAGCAGCCCGGCCACGGGGGTGTCTGAAAAACTGTTTTTT. The entire variable domain, with the rest obtained from reference TRBV5-1 and TRBJ1-4, is as follows: KAGVTQTPRYLIKTRGQQVTLSCSPISGHRSVSWYQQTPGQGLQFLFEYFSETQRNKGNFPGRFSGRQFSNSRSEMNVSTLELGDSALYLCASSPATGVSEKLFFGSGTQLSVL.

The J gene is TRBJ2-7, the V gene TRBV5-1, with 8 bases identical to TRBD1. CDR1 SGHRS and CDR2 YFSETQ come from the germline V gene. CDR3 length equals 14 residues. The V segment lost 4 bases and the J segment 0 bases; nucleotides outside the gene matches: 3. CDR3 protein: CASSPTGGSYEQYF. CDR3 in DNA: TGCGCCAGCAGCCCCACAGGGGGCTCCTACGAGCAGTACTTC.

The chain employs TRBV30 and TRBJ2-3; D possibly corresponds to TRBD2 (5 bases). Per germline, CDR1 GTSNPN and CDR2 SVGIG (reference sequence). The V gene lost 0 bases and the J gene lost 6 bases, with 7 bases spanning the gap. The CDR3 contains 12 residues. The DNA of the CDR3 is TGTGCCTGGAGTGTTGGGGAGGATACGCAGTATTTT. This gives the protein CAWSVGEDTQYF.

This clone came up a few times. The genes are TRBV7-9 and TRBJ2-3; 15 bases line up with TRBD2. With 3 bases clipped from V and 2 bases from J, the junction kept 6 bases outside the gene matches. In germline, CDR1 is SEHNR, CDR2 FQNEAQ (reference sequence). This CDR3 is 18 amino acids long. The CDR3 loop is CASSLGLAGGFTTDTQYF. The CDR3, as DNA: TGTGCCAGCAGCTTGGGACTAGCGGGGGGTTTTACCACAGATACGCAGTATTTT.

This clone was seen a handful of times. V usage is TRBV19 and J usage is TRBJ1-2; a weak D match, TRBD1 (6 bases). The CDR3 covers 15 residues. The germline V gene has CDR1 LNHDA and CDR2 SQIVND (reference sequence). The V and J ends lost 6 bases and 4 bases respectively, with 18 bases between them. CDR3 in DNA: TGTGCCAGTAGCCTCGATAAGGACAGCCCCTATGGCTACACCTTC. It translates to CASSLDKDSPYGYTF.

The V call is TRBV5-1, the J call TRBJ2-5, with 11 bases lining up with TRBD2. Germline trimming cut 0 bases from V and 4 bases from J; bases unmatched to any gene: 5. The V gene's germline CDR1 is SGHRS and CDR2 YFSETQ. This CDR3 comprises 16 residues. Here the CDR3 DNA reads TGCGCCAGCAGCTTGGGGTTAGCGGGGGGGCGAGAGACCCAGTACTTC. Translating gives CASSLGLAGGRETQYF. Looking up the rest from reference TRBV5-1 and TRBJ2-5 gives the full variable domain: KAGVTQTPRYLIKTRGQQVTLSCSPISGHRSVSWYQQTPGQGLQFLFEYFSETQRNKGNFPGRFSGRQFSNSRSEMNVSTLELGDSALYLCASSLGLAGGRETQYFGPGTRLLVL.

The rearrangement links TRBV21-1 to TRBJ2-7; the D call of TRBD1 is as the table states it, not checked on the DNA. TRBV21-1 is deemed a pseudogene. This CDR3 region has 13 residues. CDR3 amino acids: CASSPPGPYEQYF. The DNA of the CDR3 is TGTGCCAGCAGCCCCCCAGGTCCCTACGAGCAGTACTTC.

The chain combines TRBV19 with TRBJ1-2; D is ambiguous. Per germline, CDR1 LNHDA and CDR2 SQIVND (reference sequence). The CDR3 loop spans 14 amino acids. V was trimmed by 0 bases and J by 3 bases, leaving 8 bases between them. The chain's CDR3 is CASSIDGEYYGYTF. CDR3 in DNA: TGTGCCAGTAGTATAGACGGGGAATACTATGGCTACACCTTC.

The J gene is TRBJ2-7, the V gene TRBV28; weak D call: TRBD2 (6 bases). From germline, CDR1 is MDHEN and CDR2 SYDVKM. The CDR3 loop spans 12 amino acids. Trimming shortened V by 5 bases and J by 5 bases, and 10 bases separated the two germline ends. The CDR3 is CASSGLNDEQYF. The CDR3 bases are TGTGCCAGCAGTGGACTAAACGACGAGCAGTACTTC.

A few counts support this clone. The V and J genes are TRBV7-9 and TRBJ2-3, with 8 bases lining up with TRBD2. The CDR3 is 15 residues long. V lost 5 bases, J lost 1 base, and 5 bases stayed unmatched. CDR1 and CDR2 from the germline V gene are SEHNR and FQNEAQ (reference sequence). CDR3 region: CASSQPGLGTDTQYF. The CDR3 DNA follows: TGTGCCAGCAGCCAGCCGGGACTAGGCACAGATACGCAGTATTTT. The variable domain in full, completed from reference TRBV7-9 and TRBJ2-3, reads DTGVSQNPRHKITKRGQNVTFRCDPISEHNRLYWYRQTLGQGPEFLTYFQNEAQLEKSRLLSDRFSAERPKGSFSTLEIQRTEQGDSAMYLCASSQPGLGTDTQYFGPGTRLTVL.

The genes are TRBV30 and TRBJ1-4; 8 bases align to TRBD1. CDR1 and CDR2 from the germline V gene are GTSNPN and SVGIG (reference sequence). The CDR3 totals 12 residues. With V trimmed by 5 bases and J by 8 bases, 4 bases remained unmatched. As DNA, the CDR3 is TGTGCCTGGGGACAGGGTCCCGAAAAACTGTTTTTT. The encoded protein is CAWGQGPEKLFF.

The CDR3, as DNA: TGTGCCAGCAGCCCACGGACAGTGGATAATTCACCCCTCCACTTT. Translating gives CASSPRTVDNSPLHF. The V gene is TRBV9, the J gene TRBJ1-6, with a possible D match to TRBD1 (6 bases). The germline V and J ends were trimmed by 4 bases and 5 bases, with 13 bases remaining between them. Germline CDR1 reads SGDLS; CDR2 reads YYNGEE. This CDR3 contains 15 residues.

The chain couples TRBV19 to TRBJ2-5, with 9 bases lining up with TRBD1. CDR1 is LNHDA and CDR2 is SQIVND in the germline V gene (reference sequence). Trimming at V came to 4 bases and at J to 5 bases, leaving 8 bases not matched to a gene. This CDR3 spans 15 amino acids. The CDR3 DNA reads as TGTGCCAGTAGTACCCCTACAGGGGGCAAGGAGACCCAGTACTTC. It specifies CASSTPTGGKETQYF.

This rearrangement joins TRBV5-1 to TRBJ2-6; D gene uncertain. V lost 0 bases and J 0 bases, leaving 4 bases between the germline ends. Germline V gene data show CDR1 as SGHRS and CDR2 as YFSETQ. The CDR3 is 15 amino acids. The CDR3 nucleotides read TGCGCCAGCAGCTTGGGTCTCTCTGGGGCCAACGTCCTGACTTTC. Translating gives CASSLGLSGANVLTF.

This clone came up a few times. The chain uses TRBV30 and TRBJ2-5; TRBD2 might be the D (6 bases). V lost 4 bases to trimming and J lost 11 bases, with 20 bases between them. Germline V CDR1 and CDR2: GTSNPN, SVGIG (reference sequence). The CDR3 runs 13 residues. The CDR3 protein is CAWKYFPGLIQYF. The CDR3 coding sequence is TGTGCCTGGAAATACTTCCCGGGACTTATACAGTACTTC. Based on the CDR3 plus reference TRBV30 and TRBJ2-5, the full variable domain is SQTIHQWPATLVQPVGSPLSLECTVEGTSNPNLYWYRQAAGRGLQLLFYSVGIGQISSEVPQNLSASRPQDRQFILSSKKLLLSDSGFYLCAWKYFPGLIQYFGPGTRLLVL.